This TCR beta chain was captured in a study of human thymus T cells. Overall study results and limits: Thymic as well as blood repertoires seemed to favor certain V and J genes unevenly.

As for this clone: Its antigen remains unidentified.

All available leukocytes, rather than a set cell count, yielded the blood DNA. Germline V gene sequence: CDR1 KGHSH, CDR2 LQKENI. This CDR3 contains 16 residues. The V segment lost 3 bases and the J segment 2 bases; nucleotides outside the gene matches: 4. Libraries were prepared by immunoSEQ multiplex PCR; TCRdb keeps only in-frame clonotypes and omits some of them. The data show about 60,000 clones, 94% seen once. The chain is built from TRBV18 and TRBJ2-2; 9 bases fit TRBD1. This sequence was found in a boy under two years old with a congenital heart defect but otherwise immunologically healthy. The specimen was blood. The CDR3: CASSPTGGANTGELFF. In DNA form, the CDR3 reads TGTGCCAGCTCACCGACAGGGGGTGCTAACACCGGGGAGCTGTTTTTT.